This T cell receptor (beta chain) stems from a study of radiotherapy plus CTLA-4 blockade in lung cancer. The data were produced by immunoSEQ multiplex PCR, yet TCRdb's version contains in-frame clones alone and is incomplete. The sample has 70,000 to 90,000 clones, roughly 80% seen once; the top ten hold 7.1%. V lost 2 bases and J lost 1, with 12 bases in between. The CDR3 spans 15 residues. From germline, CDR1 is SEHNR and CDR2 FQNEAQ (reference sequence). The receptor was derived from a human donor with non-small cell lung cancer who had a complete response to radiotherapy plus ipilimumab. Sample: peripheral blood, taken from a patient treated with radiotherapy plus ipilimumab. The chain employs TRBV7-9 and TRBJ2-7; no clear D gene. Here the CDR3 DNA reads TGTGCCAGCAGCTTATCATCCCAGGCATCCTACGAGCAGTACTTC. Protein product: CASSLSSQASYEQYF. Complete variable domain (other parts from reference TRBV7-9 and TRBJ2-7): DTGVSQNPRHKITKRGQNVTFRCDPISEHNRLYWYRQTLGQGPEFLTYFQNEAQLEKSRLLSDRFSAERPKGSFSTLEIQRTEQGDSAMYLCASSLSSQASYEQYFGPGTRLTVT.